The sequence of this T cell receptor beta chain was determined in a study of cytomegalovirus exposure and HLA in healthy donors. Germline V lookup: CDR1 MNHEY, CDR2 SMNVEV (reference sequence). The CDR3 is made up of 16 amino acids. V was pared by 5 bases and J by 3 bases, with 8 bases of the junction left unmatched. With respect to this clone: What it recognizes is unknown.

Notes on the study in general: Cytomegalovirus association was assigned to about 150 TCR beta chains. Subsequent analysis of the 110 or so validation repertoires found a tendency for first-cohort TCR clusters to co-occur.

Method: immunoSEQ multiplex PCR; TCRdb's copy keeps in-frame clones and lacks some. The sample yields under 200,000 clones, under 90% seen once. This rearrangement joins TRBV27 to TRBJ2-4, with TRBD2 identical over 9 bases. The TCR comes from a man between 18 and 29 years old in good health and CMV-seropositive. The source material was PBMCs. The DNA of the CDR3 is TGTGCCAGCAGTCCCCGACTAGCGGATTACAAAAACATTCAGTACTTC. Protein product: CASSPRLADYKNIQYF.